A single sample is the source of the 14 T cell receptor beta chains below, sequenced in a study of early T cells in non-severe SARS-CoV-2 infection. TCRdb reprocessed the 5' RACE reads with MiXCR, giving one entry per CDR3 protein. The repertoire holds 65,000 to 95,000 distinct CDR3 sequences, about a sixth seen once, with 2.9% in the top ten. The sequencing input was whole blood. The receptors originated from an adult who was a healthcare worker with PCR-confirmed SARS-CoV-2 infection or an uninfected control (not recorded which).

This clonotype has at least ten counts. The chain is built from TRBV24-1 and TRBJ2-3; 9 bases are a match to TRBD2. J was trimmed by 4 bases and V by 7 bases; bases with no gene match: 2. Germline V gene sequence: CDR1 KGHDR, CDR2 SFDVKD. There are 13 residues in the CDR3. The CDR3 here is CATRAGGADTQYF. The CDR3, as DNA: TGTGCCACCAGGGCGGGAGGGGCAGATACGCAGTATTTT.

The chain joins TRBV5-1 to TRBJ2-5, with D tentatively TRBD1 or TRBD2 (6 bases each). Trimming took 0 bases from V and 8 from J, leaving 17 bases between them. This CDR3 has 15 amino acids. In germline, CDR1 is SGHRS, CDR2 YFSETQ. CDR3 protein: CASSLENTPGATQYF. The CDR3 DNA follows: TGCGCCAGCAGCTTGGAAAATACCCCGGGGGCCACCCAGTACTTC.

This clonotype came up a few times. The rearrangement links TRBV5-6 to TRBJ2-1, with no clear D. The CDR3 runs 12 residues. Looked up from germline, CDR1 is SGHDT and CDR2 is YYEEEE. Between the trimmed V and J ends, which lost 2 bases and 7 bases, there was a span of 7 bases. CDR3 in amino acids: CASSFSRNEQFF. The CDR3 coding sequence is TGTGCCAGCAGCTTCTCTAGGAATGAGCAGTTCTTC.

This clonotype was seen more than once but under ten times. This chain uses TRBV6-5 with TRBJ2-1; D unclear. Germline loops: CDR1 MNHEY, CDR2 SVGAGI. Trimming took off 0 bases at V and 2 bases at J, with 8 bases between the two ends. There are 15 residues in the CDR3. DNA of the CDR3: TGTGCCAGCAGTTACTCGTCTCCCGCCTACAATGAGCAGTTCTTC. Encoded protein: CASSYSSPAYNEQFF.

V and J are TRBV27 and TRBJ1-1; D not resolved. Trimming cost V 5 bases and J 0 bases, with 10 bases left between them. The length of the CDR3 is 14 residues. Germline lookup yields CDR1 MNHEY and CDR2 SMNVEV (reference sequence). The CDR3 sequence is CASSPTELNTEAFF. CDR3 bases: TGTGCCAGCAGTCCAACAGAACTGAACACTGAAGCTTTCTTT.

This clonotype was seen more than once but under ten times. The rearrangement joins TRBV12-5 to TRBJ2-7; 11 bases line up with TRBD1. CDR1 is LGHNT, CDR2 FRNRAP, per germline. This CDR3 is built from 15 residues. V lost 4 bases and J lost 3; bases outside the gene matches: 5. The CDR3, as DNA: TGTGCTAGTGGTTCTGGGACAGGGGGATTCTACGAGCAGTACTTC. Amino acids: CASGSGTGGFYEQYF.

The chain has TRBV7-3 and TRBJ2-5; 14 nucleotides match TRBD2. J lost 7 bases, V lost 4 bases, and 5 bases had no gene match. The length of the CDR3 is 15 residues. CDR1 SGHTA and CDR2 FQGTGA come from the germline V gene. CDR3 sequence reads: CASSSGLAGGGTQYF. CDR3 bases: TGTGCCAGCAGCTCCGGACTAGCGGGAGGCGGGACCCAGTACTTC.

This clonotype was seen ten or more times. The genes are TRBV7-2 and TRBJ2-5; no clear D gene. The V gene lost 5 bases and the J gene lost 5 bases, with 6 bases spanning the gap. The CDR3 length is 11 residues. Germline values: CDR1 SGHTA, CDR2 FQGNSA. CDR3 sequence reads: CASSRAETQYF. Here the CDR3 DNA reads TGTGCCAGCAGCCGCGCCGAGACCCAGTACTTC.

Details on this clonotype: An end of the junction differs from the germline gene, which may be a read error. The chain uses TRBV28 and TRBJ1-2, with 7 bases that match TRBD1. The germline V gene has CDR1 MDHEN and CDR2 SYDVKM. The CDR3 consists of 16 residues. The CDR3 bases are TGTGCCAGCAGTTTTGGCCTACAGGGGCCCGGCTATGGCTGCACCTTC. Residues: CASSFGLQGPGYGCTF.

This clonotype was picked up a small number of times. The CDR3 is CAISLGNEQFF. The CDR3 region has the DNA TGTGCCATCAGCCTAGGCAATGAGCAGTTCTTC. The V call is TRBV10-3, the J call TRBJ2-1, with no clear D. The V gene's germline CDR1 is ENHRY and CDR2 SYGVKD. V lost 6 bases and J lost 6, with 6 bases in between. This CDR3 is built from 11 residues.

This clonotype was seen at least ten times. The CDR3: CASSVGEGRWTEAFF. As DNA, the CDR3 is TGTGCCAGCAGCGTAGGTGAGGGGCGGTGGACTGAAGCTTTCTTT. The rearrangement links TRBV9 to TRBJ1-1; maybe TRBD1 (5 bases). CDR1 is SGDLS, CDR2 YYNGEE, per germline. The CDR3 is 15 residues long. Trimming stripped 0 bases from V and 5 bases from J, with 14 bases between.

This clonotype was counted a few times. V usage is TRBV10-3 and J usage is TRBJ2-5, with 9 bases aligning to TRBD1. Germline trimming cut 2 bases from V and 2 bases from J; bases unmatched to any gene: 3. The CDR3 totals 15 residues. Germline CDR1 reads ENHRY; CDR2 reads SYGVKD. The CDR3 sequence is CAISETGGIQETQYF. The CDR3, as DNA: TGTGCCATCAGTGAGACAGGGGGCATTCAAGAGACCCAGTACTTC.

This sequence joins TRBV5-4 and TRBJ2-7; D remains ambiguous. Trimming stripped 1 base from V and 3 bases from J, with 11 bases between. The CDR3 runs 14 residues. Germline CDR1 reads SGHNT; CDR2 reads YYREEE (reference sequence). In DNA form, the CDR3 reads TGTGCCAGCAGCTTGACGCATAAGAACTACGAGCAGTACTTC. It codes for CASSLTHKNYEQYF.

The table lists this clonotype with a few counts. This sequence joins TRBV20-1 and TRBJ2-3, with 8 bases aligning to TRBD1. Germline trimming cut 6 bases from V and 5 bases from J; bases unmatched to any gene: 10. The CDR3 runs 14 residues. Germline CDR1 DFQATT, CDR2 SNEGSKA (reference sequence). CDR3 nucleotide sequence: TGCAGTGCCAGGGGGCGGGACTTGATAGATACGCAGTATTTT. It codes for CSARGRDLIDTQYF.